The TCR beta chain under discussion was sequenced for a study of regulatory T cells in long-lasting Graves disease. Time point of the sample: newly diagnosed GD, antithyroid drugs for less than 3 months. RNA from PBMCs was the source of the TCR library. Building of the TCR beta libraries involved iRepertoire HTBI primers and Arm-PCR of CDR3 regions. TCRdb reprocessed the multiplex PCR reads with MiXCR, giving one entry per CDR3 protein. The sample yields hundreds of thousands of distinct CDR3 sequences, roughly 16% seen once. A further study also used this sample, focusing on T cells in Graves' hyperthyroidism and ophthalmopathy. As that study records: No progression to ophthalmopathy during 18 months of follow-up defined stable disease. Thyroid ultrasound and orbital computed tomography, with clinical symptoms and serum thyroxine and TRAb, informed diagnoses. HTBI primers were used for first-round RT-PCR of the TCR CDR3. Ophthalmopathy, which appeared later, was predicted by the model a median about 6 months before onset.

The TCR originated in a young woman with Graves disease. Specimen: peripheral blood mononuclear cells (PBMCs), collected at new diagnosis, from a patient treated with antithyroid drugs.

The CDR3 reads CATLPGGNYGYTF. CDR3 DNA sequence: TGTGCCACCCTACCTGGGGGTAACTATGGCTACACCTTC. The chain combines TRBV2 with TRBJ1-2, with a possible D match to TRBD1 (5 bases). Germline CDR1 SNHLY, CDR2 FYNNEI. With 10 bases removed from V and 1 base from J, the gap between germline ends came to 13 bases. CDR3 length: 13 amino acids.